The clone carrying this T cell receptor (beta chain) was seen more than once but under ten times. Its target is not known. This sample is drawn from a study of response to subunit inactivated influenza vaccine. Study findings and constraints: Each seasonal influenza vaccination recruits few new T cells, the authors suggested.

One entry per CDR3 protein, called by TCRdb with MiXCR from the RT-PCR reads. The table shows around 480,000 distinct CDR3 sequences, with approximately 11% occurring only once. The V gene's germline CDR1 is SGHRS and CDR2 YFSETQ. The germline V and J ends were trimmed by 0 bases and 5 bases, with 12 bases remaining between them. The CDR3 is made up of 14 amino acids. The source material was PBMCs from blood, sampled about 40 days after vaccination. The chain couples TRBV5-1 to TRBJ2-7; perhaps TRBD1 as D (6 bases). The source is a middle-aged man who received an inactivated influenza vaccine. This CDR3 is CASSLGQAGNEQYF. Here the CDR3 DNA reads TGCGCCAGCAGCTTGGGACAGGCCGGGAACGAGCAGTACTTC. Full variable domain (missing parts from reference TRBV5-1 and TRBJ2-7): KAGVTQTPRYLIKTRGQQVTLSCSPISGHRSVSWYQQTPGQGLQFLFEYFSETQRNKGNFPGRFSGRQFSNSRSEMNVSTLELGDSALYLCASSLGQAGNEQYFGPGTRLTVT.